This TCR beta chain is from a study of CD8+CD57+ T cells in acquired aplastic anemia. About the study: Sorted CD4+ and CD8+ cells yielded DNA averaging around 3 ug.

This CDR3 has 14 residues. J lost 1 base, V lost 7 bases, and 5 bases had no gene match. Germline loops: CDR1 MNHEY, CDR2 SVGEGT. This clonotype was counted a few times. Its target is unknown. General study findings and limits: Patients had roughly 29 CD8+ CDR3 sequences in common with controls (the shared set).

Patients selected for sequencing had displayed CD8+CD57+ cell expansion by flow cytometry. All patients had severe acquired aplastic anemia. At the time of blood sampling, patients had not yet received any therapy. Genomic DNA served as template for TCR beta VDJ and CDR3 profiling. TCRdb itself ran the reads through MiXCR, one entry per CDR3 protein. Among 150,000 to 200,000 distinct CDR3 sequences listed, more than 45% were seen once. The chain has TRBV6-2 or TRBV6-3 and TRBJ2-5; 8 nucleotides match TRBD2. Sequences were obtained from sorted CD4+, CD8+, or CD8+CD57+ T cells (not recorded which) from PBMCs. The clonotype comes from a human donor with aplastic anemia. This CDR3 reads CASIPGGLQETQYF. CDR3 nucleotides: TGTGCCAGCATCCCGGGGGGGCTCCAAGAGACCCAGTACTTC.